A selection of T cell receptor beta chains follows, all from one sample in a study of shared clonotypes between healthy human individuals. Produced via immunoSEQ multiplex PCR; TCRdb's table is partial and in-frame only. The table lists some 1,100,000 clones, 70% to 80% of them singletons. The sequenced sample consisted of memory CD4+ T cells from PBMCs. The source of these receptors is a man aged 18 to 30 in good health. Some clones in this sample may be carry-over from other donors' samples. Both conserved end residues are trimmed from each CDR3.

V: TRBV5-1
J: TRBJ2-3
CDR3: ASSLAGAGAYLGTDTQY

V: TRBV30
J: TRBJ1-1
CDR3: AWARQGEAF

V: TRBV5-1
J: TRBJ2-2
CDR3: ASSQQGSGTGELF

V: TRBV19
J: TRBJ2-7
CDR3: ASSSPGTGFRSYEQY

V: TRBV4-1
J: TRBJ2-5
CDR3: ASSHRTGGVETQY

V: TRBV7-8
J: TRBJ2-3
CDR3: ASSLFTGRGSTDTQY

V: TRBV29-1
J: TRBJ2-3
CDR3: SGTSTDTQY

V: TRBV19
J: TRBJ2-3
CDR3: ASSIDFSTDTQY

V: TRBV28
J: TRBJ2-2
CDR3: ASSLATSGATGELF

V: TRBV28
J: TRBJ1-2
CDR3: ASSYNPDGYT

V: TRBV5-4
J: TRBJ2-1
CDR3: ASSLGLAGSYNEQF

V: TRBV28
J: TRBJ2-3
CDR3: ASSSGTSGYTDTQY

V: TRBV15
J: TRBJ2-1
CDR3: ATSRGVDNEQF

V: TRBV2
J: TRBJ2-2
CDR3: ASTALSNTGELF

V: TRBV30
J: TRBJ1-4
CDR3: AWSDVGEKLF

V: TRBV6-5
J: TRBJ2-7
CDR3: ASSYPTGTGFYEQY

V: TRBV5-1
J: TRBJ2-5
CDR3: ASSLEAQETQY

V: TRBV7-9
J: TRBJ2-2
CDR3: ASAVYGELF

V: TRBV7-2
J: TRBJ2-7
CDR3: ASSLGLAGAEQY

V: TRBV2
J: TRBJ2-1
CDR3: ASGFRGSYNEQF

V: TRBV11-2
J: TRBJ1-5
CDR3: ASSLEGGPQH

V: TRBV18
J: TRBJ1-5
CDR3: ASSPGTGVGQPQH

V: TRBV19
J: TRBJ2-2
CDR3: ASSGGQGWLAVELF

V: TRBV6-5
J: TRBJ2-2
CDR3: ASTTTRNTGELF

V: TRBV5-6
J: TRBJ2-1
CDR3: ASSLQGMGGNEQF

V: TRBV28
J: TRBJ1-4
CDR3: ASSLSGQGNEKLF